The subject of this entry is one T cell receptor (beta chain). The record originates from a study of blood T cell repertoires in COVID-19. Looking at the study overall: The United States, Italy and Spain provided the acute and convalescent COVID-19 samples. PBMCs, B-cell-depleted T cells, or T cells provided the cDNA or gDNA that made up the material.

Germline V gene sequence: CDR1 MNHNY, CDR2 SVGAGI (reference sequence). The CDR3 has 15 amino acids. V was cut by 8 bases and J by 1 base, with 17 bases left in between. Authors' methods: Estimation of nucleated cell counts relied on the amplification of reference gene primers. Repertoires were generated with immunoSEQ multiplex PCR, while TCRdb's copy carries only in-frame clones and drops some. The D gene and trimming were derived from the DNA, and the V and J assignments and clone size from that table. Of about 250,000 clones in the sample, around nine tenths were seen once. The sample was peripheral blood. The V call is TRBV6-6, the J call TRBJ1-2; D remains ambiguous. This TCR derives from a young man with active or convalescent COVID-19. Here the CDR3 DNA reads TGTGCCAGCGGGTCCCGCGACATGTTTAACTATGGCTACACCTTC. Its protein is CASGSRDMFNYGYTF.